The 15 T cell receptor beta chains given below trace back to one sample, sequenced in a study of spatial heterogeneity in lung cancer (dated by TCRdb to between 2017 and 2020). Preparation of the library involved 5' RACE. TCRdb names NextSeq 500 as the instrument used. TCRdb reprocessing: public reads trimmed at Q25 with fastp, clones called with MiXCR, in-frame beta chains kept. Rows with a matching CDR3 protein are joined into one entry that keeps the most common DNA and genes. The sample contains fewer than 65,000 distinct CDR3 sequences, approximately 6.3% of them found a single time. Together, the top ten hold approximately 14% of the sample. Per the publication, the time point label means: sample taken at primary tumor resection. Material: PBMCs, obtained at surgery. These receptor sequences come from a female donor with early-stage non-small cell lung cancer.

The chain carries TRBV6-2 or TRBV6-3 and TRBJ1-5, with TRBD1 as a possible D gene (5 bases). Germline values: CDR1 MNHEY, CDR2 SVGEGT. The CDR3 is 13 residues long. Trimming took 6 bases from V and 5 from J, leaving 11 bases between them. The CDR3 DNA follows: TGTGCCAGCAGCCACGGGGGGTATCAGCCCCAGCATTTT. Translation: CASSHGGYQPQHF.

A single count supports this clonotype. This may arise from a read error, as a much more abundant clone is one base away. J is TRBJ2-3 and V is TRBV9; 11 nucleotides match TRBD2. The germline gives CDR1 SGDLS, CDR2 YYNGEE. Unmatched junction bases numbered 7, after V lost 4 bases and J lost 6 bases. The CDR3 totals 15 residues. CDR3 protein: CASSPWTSGFDTQYF. CDR3 sequence (DNA): TGTGCCAGCAGCCCCTGGACTAGCGGGTTCGATACGCAGTATTTT.

CDR3 protein: CASSPLAQSTDTQYF. The CDR3 nucleotides are TGTGCCAGCAGCCCACTAGCACAGAGCACAGATACGCAGTATTTT. The chain couples TRBV5-6 to TRBJ2-3; D may be TRBD2 (6 bases). This CDR3 has 15 residues. The germline V and J ends were trimmed by 4 bases and 0 bases, with 12 bases remaining between them. Germline-derived CDR1 and CDR2 are SGHDT and YYEEEE.

This clonotype appeared many times. The chain uses TRBV25-1 and TRBJ1-1; D ambiguous. CDR1 is MGHDK and CDR2 is SYGVNS in the germline V gene. With 8 bases removed from V and 0 bases from J, the gap between germline ends came to 10 bases. This CDR3 region has 13 residues. CDR3 nucleotides: TGTGCCAGCTTCGGCAGTTTGAACACTGAAGCTTTCTTT. Amino acids: CASFGSLNTEAFF.

The chain links TRBV28 to TRBJ2-7, with 11 bases identical to TRBD1. Unmatched junction bases numbered 6, after V lost 2 bases and J lost 3 bases. This CDR3 is 16 amino acids long. In germline, CDR1 is MDHEN, CDR2 SYDVKM. CDR3: CASSLGGDRGNYEQYF. The CDR3 nucleotides read TGTGCCAGCAGTTTAGGGGGGGACAGGGGGAACTACGAGCAGTACTTC.

This clonotype has at least ten counts. This rearrangement joins TRBV10-3 to TRBJ2-7; D possibly corresponds to TRBD2 (6 bases). The CDR3 consists of 13 residues. Germline assignment: CDR1 ENHRY and CDR2 SYGVKD. Trimming left V 3 bases short and J 8 bases short, with 14 bases between. Written as DNA, the CDR3 is TGTGCCATCAGTGATTCCCCCGGCGGGAAGCAGTACGTC. This encodes CAISDSPGGKQYV.

This clonotype showed up many times. The chain uses TRBV9 and TRBJ1-5; a weak D match, TRBD1 (6 bases). The ends were cut back, 0 bases at V and 4 bases at J, with 11 bases in the middle. Germline assignment: CDR1 SGDLS and CDR2 YYNGEE. The CDR3 consists of 15 residues. This CDR3 reads CASSVDGGNNQPQHF. As DNA, the CDR3 is TGTGCCAGCAGCGTAGATGGGGGCAATAATCAGCCCCAGCATTTT.

At least ten counts were recorded for this clonotype. This chain joins TRBV5-1 and TRBJ1-2; D possibly corresponds to TRBD1 (6 bases). Trimming removed 2 bases from V and 8 bases from J, with 19 bases in between. Germline V lookup: CDR1 SGHRS, CDR2 YFSETQ. The CDR3 contains 15 residues. The CDR3 coding sequence is TGCGCCAGCAGCTTTGGGGGGGCTGAAGCCCAAGGCTACACCTTC. Its protein is CASSFGGAEAQGYTF.

This clonotype has at least ten counts. The chain links TRBV7-8 to TRBJ1-5; TRBD1 aligns across 9 bases. V shed 5 bases, J shed 0 bases, and the junction held 2 bases outside the gene matches. The CDR3 contains 15 residues. Per germline, CDR1 SGHVS and CDR2 FQNEAQ. The CDR3 sequence: CASSGTGYSNQPQHF. The DNA for the CDR3 is TGTGCCAGCAGCGGGACAGGGTATAGCAATCAGCCCCAGCATTTT.

This clonotype was seen repeatedly, ten times or more. V gene TRBV20-1 combines with J gene TRBJ2-7, with 10 nucleotides matching TRBD1. CDR1 DFQATT and CDR2 SNEGSKA come from the germline V gene (reference sequence). This CDR3 has 17 amino acids. V trimming: 0 bases; J trimming: 5 bases; junction bases outside the gene matches: 13. CDR3 DNA: TGCAGTGCTAGAGATCGGGTACCGGGACAGGGGTTCCACGAGCAGTACTTC. It encodes CSARDRVPGQGFHEQYF.

This clonotype has a count of ten or more. The chain recombines TRBV7-9 with TRBJ1-2; perhaps TRBD1 as D (5 bases). The CDR3 covers 15 residues. V shed 0 bases and J shed 2 bases, with 10 bases lying between them. CDR1 is SEHNR and CDR2 is FQNEAQ in the germline V gene (reference sequence). The CDR3 DNA reads TGTGCCAGCAGCTTAGCGGGGGGAACGAACTATGGCTACACCTTC. This gives the protein CASSLAGGTNYGYTF. Complete variable domain (other parts from reference TRBV7-9 and TRBJ1-2): DTGVSQNPRHKITKRGQNVTFRCDPISEHNRLYWYRQTLGQGPEFLTYFQNEAQLEKSRLLSDRFSAERPKGSFSTLEIQRTEQGDSAMYLCASSLAGGTNYGYTFGSGTRLTVV.

A few counts support this clonotype. The chain is built from TRBV24-1 and TRBJ1-2; D may be TRBD1 (6 bases). Trimming stripped 2 bases from V and 3 bases from J, with 15 bases between. The length of the CDR3 is 16 residues. CDR1 is KGHDR, CDR2 SFDVKD, per germline. The CDR3 sequence is CATSDYGTPRDYGYTF. CDR3 bases: TGTGCCACCAGTGATTACGGGACACCCAGGGACTATGGCTACACCTTC.

In its sample, this clonotype was seen once. A much larger clonotype is one base distant, so this may be a read error. This chain uses TRBV7-9 with TRBJ2-7; weak D call: TRBD1 (6 bases). CDR1 and CDR2 from the germline V gene are SEHNR and FQNEAQ (reference sequence). The CDR3 totals 13 residues. CDR3 in DNA: TGTGCCGGCAGCTTAACAGGGTCTTACGAGCAGTACGTC. Translated: CAGSLTGSYEQYV.

At least ten counts were recorded for this clonotype. The chain links TRBV10-1 to TRBJ2-2; 12 nucleotides agree with TRBD2. Germline trimming cut 5 bases from V and 2 bases from J; bases unmatched to any gene: 3. Germline V lookup: CDR1 WNHNN, CDR2 SYGVQD (reference sequence). The CDR3 has 16 amino acids. The CDR3 sequence is CASSRTSGVNTGELFF. The CDR3 nucleotides are TGCGCCAGCAGTCGGACTAGCGGGGTTAACACCGGGGAGCTGTTTTTT.

Many counts were recorded for this clonotype. The V gene is TRBV7-9, the J gene TRBJ2-1; D remains unclear. V lost 1 base and J 5 bases, leaving 6 bases between the germline ends. CDR3 length: 13 amino acids. Germline V lookup: CDR1 SEHNR, CDR2 FQNEAQ (reference sequence). Here the CDR3 DNA reads TGTGCCAGCAGCTTAGGGGTAGACAATGAGCAGTTCTTC. Amino acids: CASSLGVDNEQFF. The complete variable domain, with remaining parts taken from reference TRBV7-9 and TRBJ2-1, reads DTGVSQNPRHKITKRGQNVTFRCDPISEHNRLYWYRQTLGQGPEFLTYFQNEAQLEKSRLLSDRFSAERPKGSFSTLEIQRTEQGDSAMYLCASSLGVDNEQFFGPGTRLTVL.